Listed here are 25 T cell receptor beta chains from one sample, sequenced in a study of beta chain features in type 1 diabetes. Study results and limitations: Shorter TCRB CDR3s, moderately but significantly so, marked every one of the four CD4+ subsets in Type 1 diabetes patients.

Antigens for these TCRs are unknown. The investigators reverse transcribed all of the isolated RNA, so they sequenced expressed TCRB transcripts. This table comes from immunoSEQ multiplex PCR, and its TCRdb copy is limited to in-frame clones, with some not included. The table shows 150,000 to 200,000 clones, with approximately 62% occurring only once. Source material: naive CD4+ T cells from blood. These TCRs come from a young man with type 1 diabetes.

The chain is built from TRBV30 and TRBJ2-5; D not resolved. V gave up 0 bases and J gave up 3 bases, with 5 bases separating them. Germline V gene data show CDR1 as GTSNPN and CDR2 as SVGIG (reference sequence). This CDR3 has 12 residues. This CDR3 reads CAWSVREETQYF. Here the CDR3 DNA reads TGTGCCTGGAGTGTACGGGAAGAGACCCAGTACTTC.

This clone was picked up a small number of times. The rearrangement joins TRBV29-1 to TRBJ1-3; 7 nucleotides agree with TRBD1. The germline gives CDR1 SQVTM, CDR2 ANQGSEA. The CDR3 extends over 13 amino acids. Trimming removed 7 bases from V and 2 bases from J; junction bases left unmatched: 5. The CDR3 region is CSAVDRAGNTIYF. In DNA form, the CDR3 reads TGCAGCGCGGTCGACAGGGCTGGAAACACCATATATTTT.

The V and J genes are TRBV10-3 and TRBJ1-1; D is possibly TRBD1 (6 bases). Trimming stripped 3 bases from V and 3 bases from J, with 14 bases between. Germline assignment: CDR1 ENHRY and CDR2 SYGVKD. CDR3 length: 15 amino acids. CDR3 loop: CAISDQIQGYTEAFF. CDR3 nucleotide sequence: TGTGCCATCAGTGACCAAATACAGGGCTACACTGAAGCTTTCTTT.

The chain links TRBV4-3 to TRBJ1-1; D uncertain. Germline V gives CDR1 LGHNA, CDR2 YSLEER. This CDR3 is 14 amino acids long. V was shortened by 0 bases and J by 3 bases, with 8 bases between the two germline ends. CDR3 DNA sequence: TGCGCCAGCAGCCAAGATCGCTTCTACACTGAAGCTTTCTTT. Amino acid sequence: CASSQDRFYTEAFF.

J is TRBJ2-5 and V is TRBV9; 7 nucleotides align to TRBD1. CDR3 size: 15 residues. Germline lookup yields CDR1 SGDLS and CDR2 YYNGEE. The V gene end was trimmed by 0 bases and the J gene end by 0 bases; junction bases not matched to a gene: 2. CDR3 coding DNA: TGTGCCAGCAGCGTAGCGACAGGGTACCAAGAGACCCAGTACTTC. As protein: CASSVATGYQETQYF. Looking up the rest from reference TRBV9 and TRBJ2-5 gives the full variable domain: DSGVTQTPKHLITATGQRVTLRCSPRSGDLSVYWYQQSLDQGLQFLIQYYNGEERAKGNILERFSAQQFPDLHSELNLSSLELGDSALYFCASSVATGYQETQYFGPGTRLLVL.

This chain joins TRBV7-6 and TRBJ2-1, with unresolved D. Trimming took 5 bases from V and 4 from J, leaving 15 bases between them. Germline V gene lookup returns CDR1 SGHVS and CDR2 FNYEAQ. This CDR3 has 15 residues. CDR3 amino acids: CASSPTGREYNEQFF. The CDR3 nucleotides are TGTGCCAGCAGCCCGACGGGTAGAGAGTACAATGAGCAGTTCTTC. Looking up the rest from reference TRBV7-6 and TRBJ2-1 gives the full variable domain: GAGVSQSPRYKVTKRGQDVALRCDPISGHVSLYWYRQALGQGPEFLTYFNYEAQQDKSGLPNDRFSAERPEGSISTLTIQRTEQRDSAMYRCASSPTGREYNEQFFGPGTRLTVL.

This clone was detected a few times. This chain connects TRBV5-5 to TRBJ2-5; D remains unclear. V lost 1 base to trimming and J lost 1 base, with 8 bases between them. Germline V gene lookup returns CDR1 SGHKS and CDR2 YYEKEE (reference sequence). The CDR3 contains 14 residues. CDR3 in amino acids: CASSLQASQETQYF. Here the CDR3 DNA reads TGTGCCAGCAGCTTGCAGGCCAGCCAAGAGACCCAGTACTTC.

This clone has just one count. J is TRBJ1-1 and V is TRBV5-4; TRBD1 might be the D (5 bases). The germline V gene has CDR1 SGHNT and CDR2 YYREEE (reference sequence). V shed 3 bases and J shed 6 bases, with 9 bases lying between them. The CDR3 sequence is 12 residues long. The CDR3 DNA follows: TGTGCCAGCAGCTCAGAGGGGCCTGAAGCTTTCTTT. Translating it yields CASSSEGPEAFF.

V and J are TRBV7-2 and TRBJ2-5; TRBD1 might be the D (5 bases). Germline CDR1 and CDR2: SGHTA and FQGNSA. Trimming left V 7 bases short and J 2 bases short, with 11 bases between. The CDR3 has 13 residues. The CDR3 is CASTKGQQETQYF. CDR3 coding DNA: TGTGCCAGCACAAAGGGGCAGCAAGAGACCCAGTACTTC.

J is TRBJ2-7 and V is TRBV7-9; the D gene is possibly TRBD1 (6 bases). Trimming cost V 5 bases and J 0 bases, with 14 bases left between them. Germline-derived CDR1 and CDR2 are SEHNR and FQNEAQ (reference sequence). This CDR3 comprises 15 residues. The CDR3 loop reads CASSLTQGSSYEQYF. CDR3 sequence (DNA): TGTGCCAGCAGCCTAACCCAGGGGTCCTCCTACGAGCAGTACTTC. The full variable domain, completed using reference TRBV7-9 and TRBJ2-7, is DTGVSQNPRHKITKRGQNVTFRCDPISEHNRLYWYRQTLGQGPEFLTYFQNEAQLEKSRLLSDRFSAERPKGSFSTLEIQRTEQGDSAMYLCASSLTQGSSYEQYFGPGTRLTVT.

The J gene is TRBJ2-7, the V gene TRBV20-1; unclear D gene. The CDR3 consists of 9 residues. Germline V gene lookup returns CDR1 DFQATT and CDR2 SNEGSKA (reference sequence). Trimming removed 5 bases at V and 3 bases at J, with 2 bases between. The CDR3 nucleotides read TGCAGTGCTTGCTACGAGCAGTACTTC. Its translation: CSACYEQYF.

The rearrangement uses TRBV30 and TRBJ1-6; D gene uncertain. The CDR3 sequence is 11 residues long. The germline gives CDR1 GTSNPN, CDR2 SVGIG (reference sequence). V lost 3 bases, J lost 5 bases, and 2 bases lay in between. As DNA, the CDR3 is TGTGCCTGGAGAAATAATTCACCCCTCCACTTT. It yields the protein CAWRNNSPLHF.

The chain couples TRBV5-6 to TRBJ2-7; the D is unclear. Germline CDR1 SGHDT, CDR2 YYEEEE. The CDR3 runs 11 residues. V gave up 4 bases and J gave up 6 bases, with 8 bases separating them. CDR3 coding DNA: TGTGCCAGCAGCGAGAGTCTCGAGCAGTACTTC. It yields the protein CASSESLEQYF.

The chain joins TRBV29-1 to TRBJ1-5; D remains unclear. V was pared by 3 bases and J by 6 bases, with 12 bases between. This CDR3 is 13 amino acids long. From germline, CDR1 is SQVTM and CDR2 ANQGSEA. The CDR3 spells CSVESRGGQPQHF. The CDR3 coding sequence is TGCAGCGTTGAGTCCAGAGGAGGTCAGCCCCAGCATTTT.

The rearrangement links TRBV7-2 to TRBJ2-1, with a tentative D call TRBD1 (5 bases). In germline, CDR1 is SGHTA, CDR2 FQGNSA. The CDR3 length is 13 residues. Trimming removed 1 base at V and 10 bases at J, with 11 bases between. The CDR3 loop reads CASSLVRVEEQFF. Here the CDR3 DNA reads TGTGCCAGCAGCTTAGTCAGGGTCGAGGAGCAGTTCTTC. The full variable domain, its missing parts supplied by reference TRBV7-2 and TRBJ2-1, is GAGVSQSPSNKVTEKGKDVELRCDPISGHTALYWYRQSLGQGLEFLIYFQGNSAPDKSGLPSDRFSAERTGGSVSTLTIQRTQQEDSAVYLCASSLVRVEEQFFGPGTRLTVL.

The rearrangement uses TRBV7-2 and TRBJ2-1; the match to TRBD2 covers 7 bases. The V gene's germline CDR1 is SGHTA and CDR2 FQGNSA. The CDR3 spans 16 residues. Trimming cost V 0 bases and J 3 bases; bases outside gene matches: 5. CDR3 amino acids: CASSLAPGGSYNEQFF. CDR3 in DNA: TGTGCCAGCAGCTTAGCTCCGGGGGGTAGCTACAATGAGCAGTTCTTC.

The gene calls are TRBV7-9 and TRBJ1-2, with TRBD1 matching over 9 bases. Germline loops: CDR1 SEHNR, CDR2 FQNEAQ (reference sequence). Unmatched junction bases numbered 2, after V lost 5 bases and J lost 10 bases. CDR3 length equals 11 residues. CDR3 DNA sequence: TGTGCCAGCAGCCGACAGGGGGACTACACCTTC. Its protein product is CASSRQGDYTF.

The chain couples TRBV27 to TRBJ2-7; 8 positions agree with TRBD2. This CDR3 contains 14 residues. After removal of 4 bases from V and 1 base from J, the junction contained 3 bases not matched to a gene. From germline, CDR1 is MNHEY and CDR2 SMNVEV (reference sequence). CDR3 sequence: CASSSGTRSYEQYF. For the CDR3, the DNA is TGTGCCAGCAGTTCTGGGACTAGGTCCTACGAGCAGTACTTC.

This clone was seen once. Here the CDR3 DNA reads TGTGCCAGCATCAGGGGAGAGTACGAGCAGTACTTC. Protein sequence: CASIRGEYEQYF. The chain couples TRBV28 to TRBJ2-7; tentative D call: TRBD1 (6 bases). CDR1 MDHEN and CDR2 SYDVKM come from the germline V gene. The CDR3 contains 12 residues. Trimming took off 7 bases at V and 4 bases at J, with 11 bases between the two ends.

The genes are TRBV10-3 and TRBJ2-6; possible D gene TRBD1, 6 bases. Trimming cost V 3 bases and J 0 bases, with 12 bases left between them. The CDR3 is 17 amino acids. Germline V CDR1 and CDR2: ENHRY, SYGVKD. The CDR3: CAISEGQPISGANVLTF. In nucleotides, the CDR3 is TGTGCCATCAGTGAAGGACAGCCCATCTCTGGGGCCAACGTCCTGACTTTC.

This clone was observed once. This chain links TRBV14 with TRBJ2-4; possibly TRBD1 for D (6 bases). Trimming removed 1 base at V and 13 bases at J, with 17 bases between. The germline CDR1 and CDR2 sequences are SGHDN and FVKESK. This CDR3 region has 14 residues. CDR3 in DNA: TGTGCCAGCAGCCAAGGGGACACCCCGCGACGCCAGTACTTC. The encoded protein is CASSQGDTPRRQYF.

The chain combines TRBV25-1 with TRBJ1-2; no clear D gene. The V end was cut by 9 bases, the J end by 4 bases, with 12 bases between. Germline-derived CDR1 and CDR2 are MGHDK and SYGVNS. The CDR3 is made up of 12 amino acids. The CDR3 DNA sequence: TGTGCCAGTCATTGGGAGGGCTATGGCTACACCTTC. Encoded protein: CASHWEGYGYTF.

The chain has TRBV7-9 and TRBJ2-1; D uncertain. V shed 7 bases and J shed 9 bases, with 16 bases lying between them. Germline V gene data show CDR1 as SEHNR and CDR2 as FQNEAQ (reference sequence). The CDR3 has 13 amino acids. The CDR3, as DNA: TGTGCCAGCATGTCCGGCTTCCGGATTGAGCAGTTCTTC. Translating it yields CASMSGFRIEQFF.

This clone was seen a few times. The chain uses TRBV30 and TRBJ1-4; D not certain. Trimming pared 1 base from V and 7 bases from J, leaving 7 bases between. From germline, CDR1 is GTSNPN and CDR2 SVGIG (reference sequence). CDR3 length: 12 amino acids. CDR3 in amino acids: CAWSATGEKLFF. The CDR3 DNA sequence: TGTGCCTGGAGTGCCACGGGTGAAAAACTGTTTTTT.

This clone was recorded a few times. In nucleotides, the CDR3 is TGTGCCAGCATTAGGACGGGCGCCTACGAGCAGTACTTC. Protein: CASIRTGAYEQYF. This rearrangement joins TRBV2 to TRBJ2-7; no definite D call. This CDR3 comprises 13 residues. V lost 7 bases and J 2 bases, leaving 12 bases between the germline ends. CDR1 SNHLY and CDR2 FYNNEI come from the germline V gene.